The clone carrying this T cell receptor beta chain was seen more than once but under ten times. Its antigen is unidentified. TCRdb used MiXCR to reprocess the reads, holding one entry per CDR3 protein. In the table there are 500,000 to 600,000 distinct CDR3 sequences, about 15% of which are singletons. V dropped 5 bases and J dropped 2; count of bases not matched to a gene: 12. From germline, CDR1 is SGHNT and CDR2 YENEEA. The CDR3 length is 17 residues. These data originate in a study of T cell repertoires in cytomegalovirus infection. Turning to the study itself: Both a matching HLA type and CMV infection were indicated by public TCR beta signatures. Broader study findings: Identification of carriers of CMV plus the relevant HLA was performed using cumulative public TCR beta family frequency.

What was sequenced was CD8+ T cells from PBMCs. The TCR originated in a human donor in good health (CMV status not recorded). Some clones in this sample may be carry-over from other donors' samples. This chain links TRBV11-3 with TRBJ2-7, with 10 bases lining up with TRBD1. The DNA of the CDR3 is TGTGCCAGCAGCCCAAACCCCAAGGACAGGGGGACCTACGAGCAGTACTTC. The encoded protein is CASSPNPKDRGTYEQYF.